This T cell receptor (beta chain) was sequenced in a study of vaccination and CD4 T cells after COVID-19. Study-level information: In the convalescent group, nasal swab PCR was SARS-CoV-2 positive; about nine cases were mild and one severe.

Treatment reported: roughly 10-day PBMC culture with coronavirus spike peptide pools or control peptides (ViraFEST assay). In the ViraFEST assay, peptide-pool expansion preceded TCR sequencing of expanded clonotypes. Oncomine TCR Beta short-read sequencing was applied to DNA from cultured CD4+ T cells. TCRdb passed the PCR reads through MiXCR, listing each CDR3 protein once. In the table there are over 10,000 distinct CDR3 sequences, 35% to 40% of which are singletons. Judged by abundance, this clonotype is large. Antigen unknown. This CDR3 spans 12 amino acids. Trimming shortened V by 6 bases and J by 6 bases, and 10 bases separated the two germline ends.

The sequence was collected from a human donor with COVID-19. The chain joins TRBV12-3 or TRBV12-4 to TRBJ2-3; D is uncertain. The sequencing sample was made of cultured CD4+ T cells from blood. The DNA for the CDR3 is TGTGCCAGCAGCTTCAGCAGGGATACGCAGTATTTT. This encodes CASSFSRDTQYF.